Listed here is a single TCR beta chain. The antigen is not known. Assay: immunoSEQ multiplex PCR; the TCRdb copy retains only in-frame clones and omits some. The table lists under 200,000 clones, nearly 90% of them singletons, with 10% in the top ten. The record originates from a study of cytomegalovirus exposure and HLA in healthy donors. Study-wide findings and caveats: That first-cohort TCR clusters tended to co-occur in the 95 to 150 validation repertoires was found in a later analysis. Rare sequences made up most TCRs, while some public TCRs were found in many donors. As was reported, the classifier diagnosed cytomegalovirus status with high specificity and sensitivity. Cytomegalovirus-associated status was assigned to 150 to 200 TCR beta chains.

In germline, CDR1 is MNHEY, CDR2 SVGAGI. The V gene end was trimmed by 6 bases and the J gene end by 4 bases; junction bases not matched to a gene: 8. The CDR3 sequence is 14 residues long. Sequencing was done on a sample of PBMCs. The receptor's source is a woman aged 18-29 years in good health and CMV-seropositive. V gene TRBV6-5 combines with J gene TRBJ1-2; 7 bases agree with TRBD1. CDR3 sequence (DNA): TGTGCCAGCAGGGGACAGTCAATCCTCTATGGCTACACCTTC. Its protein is CASRGQSILYGYTF.